This TCR beta chain is drawn from a study of OX40 agonist ivuxolimab in advanced cancers. Assay used: immunoSEQ multiplex PCR; TCRdb lists only in-frame clones, some missing. This sample has about 40,000 clones; approximately 90% occur once, and the top ten carry 8% to 10%. Autoimmune disease history or systemic immunosuppression barred patients. Germline CDR1 reads LGHNA; CDR2 reads YSLEER. Trimming shortened V by 1 base and J by 8 bases, and 11 bases separated the two germline ends. The CDR3 is 14 residues long. This chain uses TRBV4-3 with TRBJ1-4; D possibly corresponds to TRBD1 (6 bases). The sample in question was CD4+ or CD8+ T cells sorted from blood, obtained in a trial of the OX40 agonist ivuxolimab. This TCR derives from an adult with an advanced solid tumor such as melanoma, head and neck, liver or kidney cancer. Here the CDR3 DNA reads TGCGCCAGCAGCCAAGCTCCAGGGGAAGAAAAACTGTTTTTT. As protein: CASSQAPGEEKLFF.